This entry concerns a single TCR beta chain. Germline CDR1 SGHAT, CDR2 FQNNGV. The V segment lost 5 bases and the J segment 0 bases; nucleotides outside the gene matches: 7. This CDR3 contains 16 residues. The data are from a study of blood T cell repertoires in COVID-19. At the level of the study: T cells, B-cell-depleted T cells, or PBMCs supplied cDNA or gDNA.

Per the original methods: Amplification with reference gene primers provided the estimates of nucleated cell counts. Assay used: immunoSEQ multiplex PCR; TCRdb lists only in-frame clones, some missing. Clone size and the V and J calls come from that table; the DNA yielded D and trimming. In the table there are about 76,000 clones, around 83% of which are singletons. Sequenced sample: peripheral blood. The sequence was collected from a human donor in a cohort sampled during active COVID-19. The gene calls are TRBV11-2 and TRBJ1-3; 7 positions agree with TRBD1. This chain's CDR3 is CASSPGQLSSGNTIYF. The CDR3 coding sequence is TGTGCCAGCAGCCCGGGACAGTTGAGCTCTGGAAACACCATATATTTT.